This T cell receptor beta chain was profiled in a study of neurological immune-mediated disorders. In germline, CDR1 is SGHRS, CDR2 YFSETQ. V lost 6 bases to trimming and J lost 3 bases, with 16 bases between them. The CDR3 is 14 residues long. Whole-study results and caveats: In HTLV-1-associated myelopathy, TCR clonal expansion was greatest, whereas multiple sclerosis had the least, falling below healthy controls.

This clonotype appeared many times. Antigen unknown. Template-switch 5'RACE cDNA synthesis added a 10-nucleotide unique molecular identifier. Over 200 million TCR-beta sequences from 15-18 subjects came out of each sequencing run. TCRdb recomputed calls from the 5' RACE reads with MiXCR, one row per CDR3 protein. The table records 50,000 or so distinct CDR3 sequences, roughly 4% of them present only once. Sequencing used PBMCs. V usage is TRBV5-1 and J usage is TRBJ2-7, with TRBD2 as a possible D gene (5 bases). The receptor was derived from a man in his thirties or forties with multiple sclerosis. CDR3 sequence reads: CASTLGDGDYEQYF. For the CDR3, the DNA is TGCGCCAGCACCCTGGGAGACGGGGACTACGAGCAGTACTTC.